This record concerns one T cell receptor (beta chain) sequence. This specimen comes from a study of blood T cells in healthy people across ages. The sample providers were healthy Caucasian people from Russia, aged about 6 to 90. Looked up from germline, CDR1 is SGHTA and CDR2 is FQGTGA. Trimming cost V 0 bases and J 0 bases, with 8 bases left between them. The CDR3 contains 15 residues. Alongside a J-beta primer mix, a sample-barcoded 5' primer served in a second PCR lasting about 7 to 11 cycles. TCRdb re-called the 5' RACE reads with MiXCR, one entry per CDR3 protein. The sample shows roughly 730,000 distinct CDR3 sequences, 56% of them seen only once.

The gene calls are TRBV7-3 and TRBJ2-5, with a weak D call TRBD1 (5 bases). Sequencing was done on a sample of blood. The source is a man aged 40-49 years in good health. The CDR3 nucleotides are TGTGCCAGCAGCTTAACGTTGACAGACCAAGAGACCCAGTACTTC. Encoded protein: CASSLTLTDQETQYF.